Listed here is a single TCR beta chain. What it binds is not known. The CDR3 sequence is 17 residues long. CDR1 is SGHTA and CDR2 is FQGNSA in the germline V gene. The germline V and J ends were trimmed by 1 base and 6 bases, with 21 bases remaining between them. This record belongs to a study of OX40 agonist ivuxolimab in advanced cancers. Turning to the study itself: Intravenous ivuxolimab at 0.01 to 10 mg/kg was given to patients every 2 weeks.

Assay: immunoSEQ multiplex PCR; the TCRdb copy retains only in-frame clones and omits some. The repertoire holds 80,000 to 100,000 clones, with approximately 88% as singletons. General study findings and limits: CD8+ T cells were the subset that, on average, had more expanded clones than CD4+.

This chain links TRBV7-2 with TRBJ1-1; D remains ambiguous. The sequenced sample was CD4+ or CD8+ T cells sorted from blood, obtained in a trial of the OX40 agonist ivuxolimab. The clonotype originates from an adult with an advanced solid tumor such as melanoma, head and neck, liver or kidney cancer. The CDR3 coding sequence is TGTGCCAGCAGCTTAGGAGGTTCGGGAGCCTGGAGTGCTGAAGCTTTCTTT. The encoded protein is CASSLGGSGAWSAEAFF.